What follows is one TCR beta chain and its context. Its cognate antigen is unknown. Peripheral blood genomic DNA, not sorted cells or RNA, was the template. The data were taken from a study of T cell repertoires in aging, cancer and after chemotherapy. Study results and limitations: Age-matched healthy donors had significantly more diverse, less clonal blood TCR repertoires than untreated cancer patients.

The CDR3 totals 12 residues. Germline CDR1 SEHNR, CDR2 FQNEAQ (reference sequence). Trimming pared 2 bases from V and 4 bases from J, leaving 5 bases between. A mixed TRB-A/B primer pool amplified rearranged TRB by multiplex touch-down PCR. TCRdb re-derived calls from the multiplex PCR reads in MiXCR, one entry per CDR3 protein. This sample yields 6,000 or so distinct CDR3 sequences, of which around 36% are seen a single time; approximately 40% belongs to the top ten. The chain uses TRBV7-9 and TRBJ2-5; D is unresolved. Sample: blood. This clonotype was sampled from a human donor in good health. The CDR3, as DNA: TGTGCCAGCAGCTTAAGTCCAGAGACCCAGTACTTC. It codes for CASSLSPETQYF.